The 29 T cell receptor beta chains listed next were all sequenced from one sample in a study of identical twins. TCRdb itself ran the 5' RACE reads through MiXCR, one entry per CDR3 protein. The sample consists of 1.5 million to 2 million distinct CDR3 sequences, roughly a third of them appearing once. Sequenced sample: cord blood. These TCRs come from a newborn girl in good health.

This clonotype showed up just a few times. This chain uses TRBV2 with TRBJ1-2, with no clear D. CDR1 and CDR2 (germline): SNHLY, FYNNEI. This CDR3 region has 12 residues. Deletions cut 9 bases from V and 8 bases from J, with 16 bases between. CDR3 loop: CARSSRGEGYTF. The CDR3 DNA reads as TGTGCCAGGAGCAGTCGTGGAGAAGGCTACACCTTC.

The chain joins TRBV15 to TRBJ2-7; 8 nucleotides agree with TRBD2. Germline CDR1 is LNHNV and CDR2 is YYDKDF (reference sequence). This CDR3 has 14 residues. Trimming at V came to 4 bases and at J to 6 bases, leaving 8 bases not matched to a gene. For the CDR3, the DNA is TGTGCCACCAGCACCGGGACTAGGATAGGCGAGCAGTACTTC. Translation: CATSTGTRIGEQYF.

A few counts support this clonotype. V and J are TRBV3-1 and TRBJ2-3; tentative D call: TRBD2 (6 bases). Germline lookup yields CDR1 LGHDT and CDR2 YNNKEL (reference sequence). The CDR3 has 17 amino acids. The germline V and J ends were trimmed by 4 bases and 0 bases, with 17 bases remaining between them. The CDR3 DNA follows: TGTGCCAGCAGCCTTAGACTAGTTTCAACTAGCACAGATACGCAGTATTTT. This translates into CASSLRLVSTSTDTQYF.

This clonotype has a handful of counts. The chain links TRBV27 to TRBJ2-3; 9 bases agree with TRBD2. The CDR3 spans 16 residues. Germline V gene lookup returns CDR1 MNHEY and CDR2 SMNVEV (reference sequence). V shed 0 bases and J 3 bases; nucleotides not matched to a gene: 4. The CDR3 here is CASSLSSRGGTDTQYF. DNA for the CDR3: TGTGCCAGCAGTTTATCCTCGCGGGGGGGAACAGATACGCAGTATTTT.

This clonotype was counted a few times. The genes are TRBV2 and TRBJ2-4; D unresolved. Deletions cut 8 bases from V and 2 bases from J, with 10 bases between. CDR1 SNHLY and CDR2 FYNNEI come from the germline V gene. This CDR3 has 13 residues. The chain's CDR3 is CASCDLPKNIQYF. In DNA form, the CDR3 reads TGTGCCAGCTGCGACCTGCCCAAAAACATTCAGTACTTC.

This rearrangement joins TRBV3-1 to TRBJ2-3; D is tentatively TRBD1 or TRBD2 (6 bases each). Trimming stripped 2 bases from V and 0 bases from J, with 12 bases between. There are 16 residues in the CDR3. Germline lookup yields CDR1 LGHDT and CDR2 YNNKEL (reference sequence). CDR3: CASSQLPGASTDTQYF. The CDR3 DNA is TGTGCCAGCAGCCAACTTCCGGGGGCTAGCACAGATACGCAGTATTTT.

This clonotype was counted a few times. The chain recombines TRBV20-1 with TRBJ2-1; 14 bases line up with TRBD2. V dropped 6 bases and J dropped 0; count of bases not matched to a gene: 4. Germline CDR1 and CDR2: DFQATT and SNEGSKA (reference sequence). The CDR3 sequence is 16 residues long. The CDR3 sequence is CSAHGTSGSSYNEQFF. CDR3 coding DNA: TGCAGTGCCCACGGGACTAGCGGGAGCTCCTACAATGAGCAGTTCTTC.

V is TRBV5-8 and J is TRBJ1-1; 7 nucleotides line up with TRBD1. This CDR3 comprises 15 residues. Germline V gene lookup returns CDR1 SGHTS and CDR2 YDEGEE. J lost 4 bases, V lost 4 bases, and 10 bases had no gene match. The CDR3: CASSTRPGGTTEAFF. CDR3 in DNA: TGTGCCAGCAGCACCCGGCCAGGGGGTACCACTGAAGCTTTCTTT.

The chain is built from TRBV4-1 and TRBJ2-1, with 10 nucleotides matching TRBD2. Trimming cost V 1 base and J 6 bases; bases outside gene matches: 6. From germline, CDR1 is MGHRA and CDR2 YSYEKL. The length of the CDR3 is 16 residues. The CDR3, as DNA: TGCGCCAGCAGCCAAGTGGGGACTAGCGATATCAATGAGCAGTTCTTC. This gives the protein CASSQVGTSDINEQFF.

The rearrangement joins TRBV11-2 to TRBJ1-6; D remains ambiguous. CDR1 and CDR2 (germline): SGHAT, FQNNGV. V lost 0 bases to trimming and J lost 7 bases, with 10 bases between them. This CDR3 is built from 15 residues. The CDR3 loop is CASSLDLQGNSPLHF. The CDR3 nucleotides read TGTGCCAGCAGCTTAGATCTGCAAGGCAATTCACCCCTCCACTTT.

This clonotype was found many times. The genes are TRBV29-1 and TRBJ1-2; no definite D call. Germline V lookup: CDR1 SQVTM, CDR2 ANQGSEA. Trimming stripped 6 bases from V and 1 base from J, with 6 bases between. The length of the CDR3 is 11 residues. CDR3 nucleotide sequence: TGCAGCGTCCAAAATAACTATGGCTACACCTTC. Translating it yields CSVQNNYGYTF.

There are a few counts of this clonotype. J is TRBJ2-7 and V is TRBV10-3; TRBD2 might be the D (6 bases). Germline CDR1 is ENHRY and CDR2 is SYGVKD. This CDR3 region has 15 residues. The V and J ends lost 3 bases and 7 bases respectively, with 19 bases between them. CDR3: CAISDLGGTYNEQYF. The CDR3 nucleotides are TGTGCCATCAGTGATCTGGGGGGTACCTACAATGAGCAGTACTTC.

This clonotype has a handful of counts. The J gene is TRBJ1-1, the V gene TRBV5-1; TRBD1 aligns across 10 bases. The CDR3 extends over 15 amino acids. V dropped 0 bases and J dropped 4; count of bases not matched to a gene: 3. Looked up from germline, CDR1 is SGHRS and CDR2 is YFSETQ. In DNA, the CDR3 is TGCGCCAGCAGCTTGGCTGGGGACAGGGGCACTGAAGCTTTCTTT. It codes for CASSLAGDRGTEAFF.

The genes are TRBV11-2 and TRBJ2-7, with a possible D match to TRBD2 (5 bases). V was pared by 5 bases and J by 0 bases, with 11 bases between. The germline V gene has CDR1 SGHAT and CDR2 FQNNGV. The CDR3 is made up of 14 amino acids. CDR3 in amino acids: CASSRPGISYEQYF. The CDR3 DNA reads TGTGCCAGCAGCCGTCCCGGGATCTCCTACGAGCAGTACTTC.

In this sample, this clonotype turned up many times. V is TRBV4-2 and J is TRBJ2-7; the D is unclear. The CDR3 extends over 12 amino acids. The germline V and J ends were trimmed by 1 base and 2 bases, with 3 bases remaining between them. The V gene's germline CDR1 is LGHNA and CDR2 YNFKEQ. For the CDR3, the DNA is TGTGCCAGCAGCCAAGCCCCCTACGAGCAGTACTTC. It yields the protein CASSQAPYEQYF.

The chain links TRBV29-1 to TRBJ2-3; D may correspond to TRBD1 or TRBD2 (7 bases each). Germline lookup yields CDR1 SQVTM and CDR2 ANQGSEA. Between the trimmed V and J ends, which lost 6 bases and 2 bases, there was a span of 12 bases. The CDR3 loop spans 13 amino acids. CDR3 nucleotides: TGCAGCGTAGGGAGGGGGCTCACAGATACGCAGTATTTT. This sequence encodes CSVGRGLTDTQYF.

The chain combines TRBV20-1 with TRBJ2-7; the match to TRBD1 covers 7 bases. V lost 5 bases, J lost 2 bases, and 9 bases stayed unmatched. Germline values: CDR1 DFQATT, CDR2 SNEGSKA (reference sequence). This CDR3 is built from 14 residues. The CDR3, as DNA: TGCAGTGCTCCAGACAGGGCTACGCCCTACGAGCAGTACTTC. Its translation is CSAPDRATPYEQYF.

This chain uses TRBV4-2 with TRBJ2-3, with 7 positions matching TRBD2. J was trimmed by 2 bases and V by 4 bases; bases with no gene match: 9. The length of the CDR3 is 16 residues. The germline gives CDR1 LGHNA, CDR2 YNFKEQ. The CDR3 region has the DNA TGTGCCAGCAGCCGCCAGACTAGCCGGGTCACAGATACGCAGTATTTT. As protein: CASSRQTSRVTDTQYF.

Comment on this clonotype: This could be a read error, since a much larger clone is one nucleotide away. The chain recombines TRBV27 with TRBJ2-1; 7 bases fit TRBD2. Germline V gives CDR1 MNHEY, CDR2 SMNVEV (reference sequence). The ends lost 5 bases at V and 4 bases at J; junction bases unmatched: 5. The CDR3 runs 14 residues. CDR3 amino acids: CASSAPAGYNEQFF. CDR3 coding DNA: TGTGCCAGCAGTGCACCAGCGGGGTACAATGAGCAGTTCTTC.

Turning to this clonotype: This may come from a read error, since a much larger clone is one base off. The chain carries TRBV6-2 or TRBV6-3 and TRBJ2-7; D is unresolved. The J call may be mistaken, given a closer DNA end match to TRBJ2-5. Per germline, CDR1 MNHEY and CDR2 SVGEGT. CDR3 size: 12 residues. CDR3 sequence (DNA): TGTACCAGCAGACGGGCGAAGGAGACCCAGTACTTC. This translates into CTSRRAKETQYF.

This clonotype occurred a few times. The gene calls are TRBV28 and TRBJ2-7; D is perhaps TRBD1 or TRBD2 (5 bases each). Germline values: CDR1 MDHEN, CDR2 SYDVKM. V was cut by 1 base and J by 3 bases, with 10 bases left in between. The CDR3 spans 14 residues. CDR3 coding DNA: TGTGCCAGCAGTTTATCGGGACGCCACTACGAGCAGTACTTC. Its translation is CASSLSGRHYEQYF.

The chain's CDR3 is CASSQDRVGNYGYTF. The CDR3 coding sequence is TGTGCCAGCAGCCAAGACAGGGTTGGGAACTATGGCTACACCTTC. This sequence joins TRBV4-2 and TRBJ1-2; possibly TRBD1 for D (5 bases). The CDR3 spans 15 residues. Germline lookup yields CDR1 LGHNA and CDR2 YNFKEQ. V lost 0 bases and J lost 2, with 10 bases in between.

The CDR3 DNA is TGTGCCAGCAGGGGATCGAGGACCCCCGTTAATCAGCCCCAGCATTTT. It encodes CASRGSRTPVNQPQHF. The chain carries TRBV2 and TRBJ1-5, with unresolved D. Germline values: CDR1 SNHLY, CDR2 FYNNEI. V dropped 6 bases and J dropped 4 bases, with 19 bases sitting between them. The CDR3 loop spans 16 amino acids.

The chain combines TRBV5-1 with TRBJ1-2; no clear D gene. Trimming stripped 4 bases from V and 1 base from J, with 11 bases between. The CDR3 totals 14 residues. Germline-derived CDR1 and CDR2 are SGHRS and YFSETQ. CDR3 coding DNA: TGCGCCAGCAGCCACCCGACGGGTAACTATGGCTACACCTTC. Amino acids: CASSHPTGNYGYTF.

The genes are TRBV4-1 and TRBJ2-1; 9 positions agree with TRBD2. This CDR3 contains 15 residues. Germline values: CDR1 MGHRA, CDR2 YSYEKL. Trimming at V came to 4 bases and at J to 4 bases, leaving 5 bases not matched to a gene. The CDR3 region has the DNA TGCGCCAGCAGCCGAGCGGCGGGGGGGTACAATGAGCAGTTCTTC. It translates to CASSRAAGGYNEQFF.

This clonotype was detected a few times. The V gene is TRBV7-2, the J gene TRBJ1-5; 8 bases align to TRBD1. The CDR3 length is 16 residues. V lost 3 bases to trimming and J lost 5 bases; unmatched junction nucleotides: 9. Germline values: CDR1 SGHTA, CDR2 FQGNSA. CDR3 in amino acids: CASSLSQGARHQPQHF. The CDR3 coding sequence is TGTGCCAGCAGCTTGAGCCAGGGGGCGAGACATCAGCCCCAGCATTTT.

The chain has TRBV11-2 and TRBJ1-2; D remains unclear. Germline V lookup: CDR1 SGHAT, CDR2 FQNNGV. CDR3 length equals 14 residues. V was shortened by 0 bases and J by 1 base, with 6 bases between the two germline ends. CDR3 sequence (DNA): TGTGCCAGCAGCTTAGATCTGGATAACTATGGCTACACCTTC. Translation gives CASSLDLDNYGYTF. Full variable domain (missing parts from reference TRBV11-2 and TRBJ1-2): EAGVAQSPRYKIIEKRQSVAFWCNPISGHATLYWYQQILGQGPKLLIQFQNNGVVDDSQLPKDRFSAERLKGVDSTLKIQPAKLEDSAVYLCASSLDLDNYGYTFGSGTRLTVV.

This clonotype appeared a few times. The V gene is TRBV20-1, the J gene TRBJ1-6, with 7 bases identical to TRBD1. The CDR3 covers 16 residues. Unmatched junction bases numbered 7, after V lost 3 bases and J lost 2 bases. Germline loops: CDR1 DFQATT, CDR2 SNEGSKA (reference sequence). CDR3 in amino acids: CSARATGSTYNSPLHF. The CDR3 DNA sequence: TGCAGTGCTAGGGCGACAGGGAGCACCTATAATTCACCCCTCCACTTT.

This clonotype was observed once. This chain links TRBV5-1 with TRBJ1-1; tentative D call: TRBD1 (5 bases). V gave up 0 bases and J gave up 4 bases, with 10 bases separating them. Germline V gene lookup returns CDR1 SGHRS and CDR2 YFSETQ. The CDR3 extends over 14 amino acids. CDR3 amino acids: CASSLGQLGTEAFF. The CDR3 DNA sequence: TGCGCCAGCAGCTTGGGACAGTTGGGCACTGAAGCTTTCTTT.